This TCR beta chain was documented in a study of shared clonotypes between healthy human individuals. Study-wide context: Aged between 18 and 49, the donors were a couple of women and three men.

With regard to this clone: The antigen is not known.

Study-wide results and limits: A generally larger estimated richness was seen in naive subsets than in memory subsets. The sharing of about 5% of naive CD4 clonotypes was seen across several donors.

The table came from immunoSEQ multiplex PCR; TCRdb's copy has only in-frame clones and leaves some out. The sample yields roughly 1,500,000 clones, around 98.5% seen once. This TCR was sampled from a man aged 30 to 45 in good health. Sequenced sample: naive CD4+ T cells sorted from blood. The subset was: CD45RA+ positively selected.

DNA for the CDR3: TGTGCCAGCAGCCGAGCAGACAGGTCGCTACCTGGAAACACCATATATTTT. Its protein is CASSRADRSLPGNTIYF. The chain is built from TRBV14 and TRBJ1-3; perhaps TRBD1 as D (6 bases). The CDR3 contains 17 residues. The V and J ends lost 4 bases and 2 bases respectively, with 18 bases between them. Per the germline V gene, CDR1 is SGHDN and CDR2 is FVKESK.